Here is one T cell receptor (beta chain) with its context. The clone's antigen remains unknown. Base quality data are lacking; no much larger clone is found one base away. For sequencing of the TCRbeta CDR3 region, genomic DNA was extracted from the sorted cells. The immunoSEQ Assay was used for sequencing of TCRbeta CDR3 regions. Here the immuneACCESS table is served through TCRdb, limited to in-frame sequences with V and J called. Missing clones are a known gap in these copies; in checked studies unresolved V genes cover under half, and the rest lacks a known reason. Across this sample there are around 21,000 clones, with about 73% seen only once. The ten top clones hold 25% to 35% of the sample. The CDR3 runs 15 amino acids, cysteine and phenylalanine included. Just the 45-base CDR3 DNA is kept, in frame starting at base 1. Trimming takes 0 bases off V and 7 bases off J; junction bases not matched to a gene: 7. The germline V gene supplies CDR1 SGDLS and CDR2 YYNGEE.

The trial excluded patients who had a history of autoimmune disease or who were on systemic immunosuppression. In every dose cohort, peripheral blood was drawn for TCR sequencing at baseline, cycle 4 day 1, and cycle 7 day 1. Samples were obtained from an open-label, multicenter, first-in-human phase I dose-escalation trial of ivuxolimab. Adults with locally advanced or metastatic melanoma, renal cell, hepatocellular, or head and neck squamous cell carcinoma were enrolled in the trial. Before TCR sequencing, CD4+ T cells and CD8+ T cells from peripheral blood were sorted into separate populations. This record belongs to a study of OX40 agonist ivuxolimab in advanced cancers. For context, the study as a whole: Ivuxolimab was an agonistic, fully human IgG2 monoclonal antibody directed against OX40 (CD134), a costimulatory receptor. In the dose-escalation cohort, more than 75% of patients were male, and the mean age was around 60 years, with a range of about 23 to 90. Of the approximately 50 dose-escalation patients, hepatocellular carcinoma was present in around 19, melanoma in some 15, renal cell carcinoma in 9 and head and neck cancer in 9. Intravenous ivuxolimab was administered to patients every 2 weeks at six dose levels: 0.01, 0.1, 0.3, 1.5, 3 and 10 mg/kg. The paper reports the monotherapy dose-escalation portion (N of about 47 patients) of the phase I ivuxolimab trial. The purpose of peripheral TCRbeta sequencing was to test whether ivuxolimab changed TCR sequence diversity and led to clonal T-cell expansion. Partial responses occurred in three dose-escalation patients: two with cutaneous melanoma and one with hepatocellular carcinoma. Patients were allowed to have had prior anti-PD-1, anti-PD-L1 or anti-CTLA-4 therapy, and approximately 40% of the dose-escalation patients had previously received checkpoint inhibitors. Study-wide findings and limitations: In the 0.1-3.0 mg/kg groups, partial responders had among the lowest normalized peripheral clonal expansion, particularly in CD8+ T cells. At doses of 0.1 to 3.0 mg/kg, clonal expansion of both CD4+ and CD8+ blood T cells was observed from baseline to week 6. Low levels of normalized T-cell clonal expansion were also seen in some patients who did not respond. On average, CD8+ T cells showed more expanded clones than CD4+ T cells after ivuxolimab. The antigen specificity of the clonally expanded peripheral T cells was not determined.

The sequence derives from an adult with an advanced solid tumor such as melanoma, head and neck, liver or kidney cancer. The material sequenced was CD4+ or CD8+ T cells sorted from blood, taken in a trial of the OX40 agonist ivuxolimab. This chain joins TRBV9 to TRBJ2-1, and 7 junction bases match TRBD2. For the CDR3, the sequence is CASSVGLAAGNEQFF. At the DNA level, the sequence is TGTGCCAGCAGCGTAGGGCTAGCGGCGGGGAATGAGCAGTTCTTC.